This TCR beta chain stems from a study of blood T cell repertoires in COVID-19. Background on the study: Collection of acute and convalescent COVID-19 samples took place in the United States, Italy and Spain. T cells, B-cell-depleted T cells, or PBMCs provided the cDNA or gDNA that served as material.

This CDR3 spans 17 amino acids. Germline assignment: CDR1 SGHTA and CDR2 FQGNSA. V lost 5 bases and J lost 6; bases outside the gene matches: 14. Per the study methods: By means of reference gene primer amplification, nucleated cell counts were estimated. This table comes from immunoSEQ multiplex PCR, and its TCRdb copy is limited to in-frame clones, with some not included. V, J and clone size reflect that table, while D and trimming were determined from the DNA. The table lists about 120,000 clones, around nine tenths of them singletons. The chain carries TRBV7-2 and TRBJ2-7, with TRBD2 identical over 12 bases. The sequenced sample was peripheral blood. The receptor comes from a human donor in a cohort sampled during active COVID-19. The CDR3 spells CASSNPSGRASFVEQYF. For the CDR3, the DNA is TGTGCCAGCAGCAACCCTAGCGGGAGGGCCTCTTTTGTCGAGCAGTACTTC.